Reported below is one T cell receptor (beta chain). What it recognizes is unknown. Trimming cost V 5 bases and J 3 bases, with 6 bases left between them. CDR1 SGHDT and CDR2 YYEEEE come from the germline V gene. The CDR3 extends over 12 amino acids. Using immunoSEQ multiplex PCR, the repertoire was profiled, and TCRdb retains in-frame clones only, with some absent. The data contain around 130,000 clones, more than 80% of them seen just once; the ten biggest clones take up around 0.15%. The data were taken from a study of graft-versus-host responses after intestinal transplantation. Study details: Grafts that recipients had were multivisceral, liver-intestinal, or isolated intestinal transplants.

General study points: Elevated graft-versus-host to host-versus-graft clonal ratios in allografts were recorded for patients with graft-donor T cell macrochimerism. Maximum circulating GvH clone levels tracked with early post-transplant HvG decreases. The marrow of recipients harbored GvH clones, and ileum or blood showed some of them first.

The source of this sequence is a human donor who received an intestinal transplant. Sample: unstimulated CD4+ T cells sorted from spleen or lymph node cells, taken before intestinal transplant. The chain joins TRBV5-6 to TRBJ2-1; no definite D call. CDR3 loop: CASRAYYNEQFF. CDR3 DNA sequence: TGTGCCAGCAGGGCATACTACAATGAGCAGTTCTTC.